The entry below gives a single TCR beta chain sequence along with its context. The target antigen is unknown. Primers included in the PCR were 60 Vbeta and 13 Jbeta primers. The method was immunoSEQ multiplex PCR; TCRdb's version includes in-frame clones alone and lacks a portion of them. The sample consists of approximately 87,000 clones, approximately 85% of them appearing once. This sample is part of a study of cytomegalovirus exposure and HLA in healthy donors. The study's findings and limits: The presence/absence work took it that sequencing depth was about the same across donors. Confirmation was obtained in vitro that a few CMV-associated chains are specific for CMV antigens. Most TCR sequences were rare, but some public TCRs occurred in many donors. TCR beta chain V- and J-gene trimming was linked, in a later analysis, to a missense variant in DCLRE1C.

The CDR3 runs 15 residues. V dropped 1 base and J dropped 7; count of bases not matched to a gene: 2. Germline values: CDR1 SGHAT, CDR2 FQNNGV. The clonotype was recovered from a woman aged 18-29 years in good health and CMV-seropositive. This rearrangement joins TRBV11-2 to TRBJ2-1; 12 bases agree with TRBD2. Specimen: PBMCs. The chain's CDR3 is CASSLGLAGVNEQFF. In nucleotides, the CDR3 is TGTGCCAGCAGCTTAGGACTAGCGGGAGTTAATGAGCAGTTCTTC.